The entry that follows covers one T cell receptor (beta chain) sequence. The antigen remains undetermined. Measured with immunoSEQ multiplex PCR; TCRdb has only the in-frame clones, and not every one. The sample lists some 95,000 clones, about nine tenths occurring once. The time point denotes: cycle 4 day 1 (C4D1), after five to seven weeks of nivolumab. Every single patient, without exception, relapsed after autologous stem cell transplantation, and brentuximab vedotin exposure varied. This sample stems from a study of PD-1 blockade in classical Hodgkin lymphoma. About the research overall: Intravenous nivolumab at 3 mg/kg was given to patients every 2 weeks.

Study-wide results and caveats: While CD8+ TCR diversity did not rise significantly by C4D1, CD4+ TCR diversity did. Complete responders matched newly diagnosed patients in baseline diversity. Sources of repertoire differences remain undefined, possibly disease activity or prior therapy.

Sequencing used peripheral blood mononuclear cells (PBMCs), obtained before the fourth cycle of nivolumab. This TCR was sampled from a human donor with classical Hodgkin lymphoma.

The CDR3 DNA reads TGCGCCAGCAATTCCGGGATTTTACCAGATACGCAGTATTTT. As protein: CASNSGILPDTQYF. The chain couples TRBV23-1 to TRBJ2-3; a possible D gene is TRBD2 (5 bases). TRBV23-1 is marked as an open reading frame, function uncertain. This CDR3 spans 14 amino acids. The ends were cut back, 7 bases at V and 4 bases at J, with 15 bases in the middle.